The clone carrying this T cell receptor beta chain was seen many times. This sample was included in a study of early T cells in non-severe SARS-CoV-2 infection. Attachment of unique molecular identifiers was made to individual cDNA molecules. One entry per CDR3 protein, called by TCRdb with MiXCR from the 5' RACE reads. The sample includes 63,000 or so distinct CDR3 sequences, about 10% of them seen just once. The CDR3 sequence is 14 residues long. From germline, CDR1 is MNHEY and CDR2 SVGAGI. With 6 bases removed from V and 5 bases from J, the gap between germline ends came to 16 bases. The chain joins TRBV6-5 to TRBJ2-5; D perhaps matches TRBD1 (6 bases). The TCR sequence derives from an adult who was a healthcare worker with PCR-confirmed SARS-CoV-2 infection or an uninfected control (not recorded which). The sequenced sample consisted of whole blood. CDR3: CASSLTGPRETQYF. The CDR3 bases are TGTGCCAGCAGCCTCACAGGGCCCAGGGAGACCCAGTACTTC.